Included here is one T cell receptor beta chain sequence, with context. What it binds is unknown. Germline V CDR1 and CDR2: MNHEY, SVGAGI. This CDR3 region has 18 residues. The data belong to a study of T cells expressing NK-cell markers. Study-level background: Repertoire data for TCR beta were derived from sorted T cells (CD3+CD56+NKG2C+, CD3+CD56+NKG2C- and CD3+CD56-NKG2C+). Seven donors tested HCMV-seropositive and one tested seronegative among the eight sequenced. Study observations and caveats: The CD3+CD56-NKG2C+ fraction of several donors was also led by these clonotypes.

Researchers built TCR beta cDNA using 5'RACE template switching with UMIs. One entry per CDR3 protein, without DNA, is what TCRdb gives after re-calling the 5' RACE reads. This sample's table reports around 140,000 distinct CDR3 sequences. Sequencing input: blood T cells: a sorted CD56 or NKG2C T cell subset, CD4+ or CD8+ T cells, or bulk PBMC T cells (not recorded which). This TCR came from a man between 18 and 29 years old in good health. The chain uses TRBV6-5 and TRBJ2-7; as DNA is missing, the TRBD2 call by TCRdb cannot be tested. CDR3 residues: CASLLAGGPGDGSYEQYF.